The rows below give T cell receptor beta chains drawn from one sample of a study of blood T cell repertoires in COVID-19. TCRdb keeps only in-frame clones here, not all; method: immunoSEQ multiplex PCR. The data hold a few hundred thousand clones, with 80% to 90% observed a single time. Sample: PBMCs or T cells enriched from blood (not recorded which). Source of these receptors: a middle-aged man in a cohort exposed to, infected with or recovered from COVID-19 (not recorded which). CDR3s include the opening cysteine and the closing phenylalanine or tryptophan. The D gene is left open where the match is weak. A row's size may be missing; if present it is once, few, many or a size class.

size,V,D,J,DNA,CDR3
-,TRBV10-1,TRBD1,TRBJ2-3,TGCGCCAGCAGTGAAGAAGGGCAATGGGGACAGCTCACAGATACGCAGTATTTT,CASSEEGQWGQLTDTQYF
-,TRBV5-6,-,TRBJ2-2,TGTGCCAGCAGCTTGGTCGTCAGTCCCGGGGAGCTGTTTTTT,CASSLVVSPGELFF
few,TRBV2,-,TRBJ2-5,TGTGCCAGCGCTGTCCAGTACCAAGAGACCCAGTACTTC,CASAVQYQETQYF
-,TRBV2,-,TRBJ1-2,TGTGCCAGCAGTGAAGGGGTGGGGGGACTCTATGGCTACACCTTC,CASSEGVGGLYGYTF
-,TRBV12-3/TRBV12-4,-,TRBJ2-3,TGTGCCAGCAGTCGGGTGGATACGCAGTATTTT,CASSRVDTQYF
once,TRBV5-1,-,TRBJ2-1,TGCGCCAGCAGCTTGGGGGCAGCTCCTACCAATGAGCAGTTCTTC,CASSLGAAPTNEQFF
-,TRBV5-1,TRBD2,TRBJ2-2,TGCGCCAGCGAACTAGCGGGAGGGCTGGCCACCGGGGAGCTGTTTTTT,CASELAGGLATGELFF
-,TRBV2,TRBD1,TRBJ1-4,TGTGCCAGGGGACAGGAACGTAATGAAAAACTGTTTTTT,CARGQERNEKLFF
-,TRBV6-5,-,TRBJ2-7,TGTGCCAGCAGGGGGCAGGGGAAGTTGTACGAGCAGTACTTC,CASRGQGKLYEQYF
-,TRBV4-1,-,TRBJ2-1,TGCGCCAGCAGCCCTCTTGGAGGGAGGCCCTCCTACAATGAGCAGTTCTTC,CASSPLGGRPSYNEQFF
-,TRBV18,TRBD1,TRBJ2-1,TGTGCCAGCTGGGGACAGTTATACAATGAGCAGTTCTTC,CASWGQLYNEQFF
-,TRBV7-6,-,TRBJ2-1,TGTGCCAGCAGCAGTTACAGGGTTCCCGACTACAATGAGCAGTTCTTC,CASSSYRVPDYNEQFF
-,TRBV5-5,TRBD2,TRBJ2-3,TGTGCCAGCAGTAGCGGGAGGACGTTAGATACGCAGTATTTT,CASSSGRTLDTQYF
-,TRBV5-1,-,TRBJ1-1,TGCGCCAGCAGCTCAACAGCAAAGAACACTGAAGCTTTCTTT,CASSSTAKNTEAFF
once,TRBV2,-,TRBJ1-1,TGTGCCAGCAACCCAACAGGGACGAACACTGAAGCTTTCTTT,CASNPTGTNTEAFF
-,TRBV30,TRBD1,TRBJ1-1,TGTGCCTGGAGCCATCGGGGATACAGGGGAACCGAAGCTTTCTTT,CAWSHRGYRGTEAFF
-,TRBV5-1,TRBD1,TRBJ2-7,TGCGCCAGCAGCCGCGACAGGGAATACGGCGAGCAGTACTTC,CASSRDREYGEQYF
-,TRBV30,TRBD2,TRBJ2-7,TGTGCCTGGAGTCGGGGACTAGCGGGAGGTTACGAGCAGTACTTC,CAWSRGLAGGYEQYF
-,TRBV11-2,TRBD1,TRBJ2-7,TGTGCCAGCTTAGGGACAGGGTGGTACGAGCAGTACTTC,CASLGTGWYEQYF
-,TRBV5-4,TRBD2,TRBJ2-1,TGTGCCAGTATCCAAGCGGGAGGCTTTGACGGTGAGCAGTTCTTC,CASIQAGGFDGEQFF
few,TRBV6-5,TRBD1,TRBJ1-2,TGTGCCAGCACGGGACAGGGGTATGGCTACACCTTC,CASTGQGYGYTF
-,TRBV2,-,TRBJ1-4,TGTGCCAGCAGTGGGTCCGAGCTCCTTGCAACTAATGAAAAACTGTTTTTT,CASSGSELLATNEKLFF
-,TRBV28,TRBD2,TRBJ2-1,TGTGCCAGCAGTTTATGGGGAGGGAATACTGAGCAGTTCTTC,CASSLWGGNTEQFF
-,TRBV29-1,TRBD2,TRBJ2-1,TGCAGCGTTGGTGGTTCGGGGGCTAGCGGGGAACAATCCTACAATGAGCAGTTCTTC,CSVGGSGASGEQSYNEQFF
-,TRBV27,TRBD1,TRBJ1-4,TGTGCCAGCAGTCTCGGACAGGGATATGAACTGTTTTTT,CASSLGQGYELFF
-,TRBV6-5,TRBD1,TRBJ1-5,TGTGCCAGCAGGGGACAGGGTGGGCAGCCCCAGCATTTT,CASRGQGGQPQHF
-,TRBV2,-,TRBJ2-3,TGTGCCAGCAGTGAGGTCGGGAGTTATACAGATACGCAGTATTTT,CASSEVGSYTDTQYF
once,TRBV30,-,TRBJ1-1,TGTGCCCAAACGAGACACTCTGAAGCTTTCTTT,CAQTRHSEAFF
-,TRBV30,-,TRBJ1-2,TGTGCCTTGGTAGCGGCGGGACTCGGAGGCTACACCTTC,CALVAAGLGGYTF
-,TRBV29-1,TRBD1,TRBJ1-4,TGCAGCGTCTCAACCGGGACAGGGGTAGAAAAACTGTTTTTT,CSVSTGTGVEKLFF
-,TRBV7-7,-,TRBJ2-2,TGTGCCAGCAGCAGTCCGGGACAGAACACCGGGGAGCTGTTTTTT,CASSSPGQNTGELFF